These 8 T cell receptor beta chains were sequenced from one sample in a study of CXCR3-negative and CXCR3-positive naive CD8 T cells. The libraries of TRB cDNA were prepared using 5' RACE with UMI labels. For each CDR3 protein, TCRdb gives one entry from its re-call of the 5' RACE reads, without DNA. Across 84,000 or so distinct CDR3 sequences, the top ten clones capture around 1.4% of the sample. The sample consisted of naive CXCR3- CD8+ T cells from blood. Subset meaning: CD45RO-CCR7+CD27+CD95- naive CD8+ T cells lacking CXCR3 (TNR3-). These receptors all stem from a human donor in good health. Some clones in this sample may be carry-over from other donors' samples.

The V and J genes are TRBV12-3 or TRBV12-4 and TRBJ2-1. This CDR3 has 13 residues. CDR3 region: CASSFVFYNEQFF.

The V call is TRBV7-9, the J call TRBJ2-7; no DNA is available, so the TRBD2 call from TCRdb remains unchecked. CDR3 length equals 14 residues. Looked up from germline, CDR1 is SEHNR and CDR2 is FQNEAQ (reference sequence). The CDR3 spells CASSDGTLPSEQYF.

V and J are TRBV28 and TRBJ1-5. CDR1 is MDHEN, CDR2 SYDVKM, per germline. The CDR3 is 14 amino acids. The CDR3 sequence is CASSLGQINQPQHF. Complete variable domain (other parts from reference TRBV28 and TRBJ1-5): DVKVTQSSRYLVKRTGEKVFLECVQDMDHENMFWYRQDPGLGLRLIYFSYDVKMKEKGDIPEGYSVSREKKERFSLILESASTNQTSMYLCASSLGQINQPQHFGDGTRLSIL.

The gene calls are TRBV29-1 and TRBJ2-1; TCRdb proposes TRBD2, but this gene call is untestable without DNA. There are 15 residues in the CDR3. The germline gives CDR1 SQVTM, CDR2 ANQGSEA. CDR3 residues: CSVSRAGGEHNEQFF.

The rearrangement joins TRBV7-9 to TRBJ2-5; TCRdb names TRBD2, which stays unverified in the absence of DNA. Germline CDR1 and CDR2: SEHNR and FQNEAQ (reference sequence). The CDR3 is made up of 18 amino acids. This CDR3 reads CASSPPTGRLAIQETQYF.

The chain joins TRBV5-6 to TRBJ2-1; with no DNA, the TCRdb D assignment of TRBD2 cannot be verified. The length of the CDR3 is 15 residues. Germline V lookup: CDR1 SGHDT, CDR2 YYEEEE. The CDR3 is CASSLAPAGWNEQFF.

The chain combines TRBV6-2 or TRBV6-3 with TRBJ2-6; TCRdb's D gene call, TRBD2, goes unchecked for lack of DNA. The CDR3 is 19 amino acids. From germline, CDR1 is MNHEY and CDR2 SVGEGT. CDR3 residues: CASRGFSGGRSSGANVLTF.

The chain couples TRBV28 to TRBJ2-5; the TCRdb call, TRBD2, lacks DNA for checking. CDR1 is MDHEN and CDR2 is SYDVKM in the germline V gene. The CDR3 has 15 residues. The CDR3 loop reads CASRPRGGPGETQYF.